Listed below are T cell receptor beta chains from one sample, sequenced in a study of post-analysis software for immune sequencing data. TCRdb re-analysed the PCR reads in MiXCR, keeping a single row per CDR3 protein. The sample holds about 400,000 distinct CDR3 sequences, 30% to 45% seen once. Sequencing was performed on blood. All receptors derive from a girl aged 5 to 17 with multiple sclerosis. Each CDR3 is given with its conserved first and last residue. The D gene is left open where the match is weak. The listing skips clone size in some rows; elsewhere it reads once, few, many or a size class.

TGTGCCAGCAGTCTGGGCGGACAGGGGGCAAACTATGAGCAGTTCTTC,CASSLGGQGANYEQFF,TRBJ2-1,TRBD1,TRBV12-3/TRBV12-4,few
TGTGCCAGCAGCTTTCGGTCCTATGGCTACACCTTC,CASSFRSYGYTF,TRBJ1-2,NA,TRBV11-2,few
TGCAGTGCTAGCGGACAGAGGAATGAAAAACTGTTTTTT,CSASGQRNEKLFF,TRBJ1-4,NA,TRBV20-1,NA
TGTGCCAGCATCCTAGGGACTAGCTATTTCAATGAGCAGTTCTTC,CASILGTSYFNEQFF,TRBJ2-1,TRBD2,TRBV6-2/TRBV6-3,few
TGTGCCAGCAGTAGGGAAGGGACAGTAGCCTACGAGCAGTACTTC,CASSREGTVAYEQYF,TRBJ2-7,TRBD1,TRBV2,NA
TGTGCCAGCAGCCCACCGGGCTCACCCCTCCACTTT,CASSPPGSPLHF,TRBJ1-6,NA,TRBV7-2,few
TGTGCCAGCAGTAGGGACCAGGGGAATCAGCCCCAGCATTTT,CASSRDQGNQPQHF,TRBJ1-5,NA,TRBV27,few
TGTGCCAGCAGCTTGGCGGGACAGGCCCTCACCCTCCACTTT,CASSLAGQALTLHF,TRBJ1-6,TRBD1,TRBV7-9,few
TGCAGCGCGGGACAGGGGGCAGAAGCTTTCTTT,CSAGQGAEAFF,TRBJ1-1,TRBD1,TRBV29-1,NA
TGTGCCAGCAGCTCCTTAGGTATGGACAGATTGGGCACTGAAGCTTTCTTT,CASSSLGMDRLGTEAFF,TRBJ1-1,NA,TRBV7-8,NA
TGTGCCATCAGGCATAACAGCGAAGAGACCCAGTACTTC,CAIRHNSEETQYF,TRBJ2-5,NA,TRBV10-3,few
TGCAGCGTTGAAGACGAGTACTACGAGCAGTACTTC,CSVEDEYYEQYF,TRBJ2-7,NA,TRBV29-1,NA